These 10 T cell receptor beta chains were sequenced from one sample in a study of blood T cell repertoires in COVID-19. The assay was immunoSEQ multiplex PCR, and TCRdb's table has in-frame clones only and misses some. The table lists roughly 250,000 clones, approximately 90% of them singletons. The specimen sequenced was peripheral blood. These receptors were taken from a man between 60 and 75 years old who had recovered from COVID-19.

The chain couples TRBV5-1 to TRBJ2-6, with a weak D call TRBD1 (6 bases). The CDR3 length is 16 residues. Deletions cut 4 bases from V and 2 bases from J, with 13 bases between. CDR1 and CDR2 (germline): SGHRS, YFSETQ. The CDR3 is CASSPGQLAGANVLTF. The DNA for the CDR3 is TGCGCCAGCAGCCCTGGACAGCTTGCTGGGGCCAACGTCCTGACTTTC.

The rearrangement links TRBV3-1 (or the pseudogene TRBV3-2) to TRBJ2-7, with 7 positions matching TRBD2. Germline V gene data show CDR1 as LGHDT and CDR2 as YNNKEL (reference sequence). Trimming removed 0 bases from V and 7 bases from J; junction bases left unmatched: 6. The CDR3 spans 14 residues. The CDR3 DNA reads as TGTGCCAGCAGCCAAGATCCTAGCGGTGGGGAGCAGTACGTC. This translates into CASSQDPSGGEQYV.

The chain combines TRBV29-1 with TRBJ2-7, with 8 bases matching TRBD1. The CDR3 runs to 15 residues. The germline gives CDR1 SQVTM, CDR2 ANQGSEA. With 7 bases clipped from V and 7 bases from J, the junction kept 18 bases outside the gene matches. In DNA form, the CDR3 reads TGCAGCGCCTCGGGGCGACAGGGGATTGGCTTTGAGCAGTACTTC. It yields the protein CSASGRQGIGFEQYF.

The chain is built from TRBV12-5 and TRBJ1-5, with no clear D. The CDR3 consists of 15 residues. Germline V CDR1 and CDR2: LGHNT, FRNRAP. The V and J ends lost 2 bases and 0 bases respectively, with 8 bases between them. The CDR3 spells CASGLFRNSNQPQHF. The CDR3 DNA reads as TGTGCTAGTGGTTTGTTTCGTAATAGCAATCAGCCCCAGCATTTT.

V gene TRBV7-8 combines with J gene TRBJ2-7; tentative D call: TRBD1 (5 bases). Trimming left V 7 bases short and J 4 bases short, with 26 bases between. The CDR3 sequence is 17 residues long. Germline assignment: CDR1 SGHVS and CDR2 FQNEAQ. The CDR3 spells CASNILGAAGLMYEQYF. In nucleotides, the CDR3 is TGTGCCAGCAACATCCTAGGGGCGGCAGGGTTAATGTACGAGCAGTACTTC.

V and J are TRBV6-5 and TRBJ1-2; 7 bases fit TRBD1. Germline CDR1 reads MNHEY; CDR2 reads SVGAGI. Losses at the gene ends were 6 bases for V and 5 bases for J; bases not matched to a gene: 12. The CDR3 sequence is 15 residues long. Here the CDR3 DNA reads TGTGCCAGCAGCGGCCGGACAGGCGAGGGATATGGCTACACCTTC. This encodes CASSGRTGEGYGYTF.

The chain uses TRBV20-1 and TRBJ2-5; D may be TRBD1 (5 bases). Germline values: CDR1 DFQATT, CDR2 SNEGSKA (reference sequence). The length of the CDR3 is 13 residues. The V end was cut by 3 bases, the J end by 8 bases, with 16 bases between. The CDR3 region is CSASSVVQGTQYF. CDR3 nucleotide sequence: TGCAGTGCTAGTTCTGTGGTTCAGGGAACCCAGTACTTC.

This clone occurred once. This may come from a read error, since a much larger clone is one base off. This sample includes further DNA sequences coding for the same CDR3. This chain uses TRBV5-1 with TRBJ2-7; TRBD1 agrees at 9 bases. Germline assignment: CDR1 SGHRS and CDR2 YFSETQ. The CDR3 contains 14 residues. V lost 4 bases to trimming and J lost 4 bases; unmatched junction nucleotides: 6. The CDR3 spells CASSTGTGSYEQYF. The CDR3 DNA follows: TGCGCCAGCAGCACCGGGACAGGGTCATACGAGCAGTACTTC.

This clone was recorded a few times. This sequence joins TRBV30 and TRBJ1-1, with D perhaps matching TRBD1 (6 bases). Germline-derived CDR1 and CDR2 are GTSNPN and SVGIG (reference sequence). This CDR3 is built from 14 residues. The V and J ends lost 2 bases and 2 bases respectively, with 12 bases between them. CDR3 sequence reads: CAWSRQDLNTEAFF. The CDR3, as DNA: TGTGCCTGGAGTCGACAGGACCTTAACACTGAAGCTTTCTTT. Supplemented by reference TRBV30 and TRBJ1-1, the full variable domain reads SQTIHQWPATLVQPVGSPLSLECTVEGTSNPNLYWYRQAAGRGLQLLFYSVGIGQISSEVPQNLSASRPQDRQFILSSKKLLLSDSGFYLCAWSRQDLNTEAFFGQGTRLTVV.

CDR3 amino acids: CASRLRPGVTTDTQYF. In DNA, the CDR3 is TGTGCCAGCAGGTTAAGACCCGGGGTAACGACAGATACGCAGTATTTT. The chain joins TRBV27 to TRBJ2-3; D is perhaps TRBD2 (5 bases). Trimming left V 6 bases short and J 3 bases short, with 19 bases between. The CDR3 is made up of 16 amino acids. From germline, CDR1 is MNHEY and CDR2 SMNVEV (reference sequence).